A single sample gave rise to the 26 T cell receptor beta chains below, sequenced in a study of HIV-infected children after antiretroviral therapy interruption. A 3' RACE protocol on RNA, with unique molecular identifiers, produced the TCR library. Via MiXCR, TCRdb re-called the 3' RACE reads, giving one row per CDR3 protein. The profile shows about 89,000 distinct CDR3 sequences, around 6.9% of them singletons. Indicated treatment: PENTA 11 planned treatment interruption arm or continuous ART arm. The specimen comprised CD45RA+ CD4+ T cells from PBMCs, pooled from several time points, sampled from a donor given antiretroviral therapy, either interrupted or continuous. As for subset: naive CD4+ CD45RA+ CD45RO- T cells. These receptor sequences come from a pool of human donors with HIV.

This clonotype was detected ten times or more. The CDR3 region is CASSSGANQPQHF. DNA of the CDR3: TGCGCCAGCAGTTCAGGGGCCAATCAGCCCCAGCATTTT. The chain employs TRBV23-1 and TRBJ1-5, with D possibly TRBD1 on 6 matching bases. TRBV23-1 is labeled an ORF, and its function is uncertain. The CDR3 is 13 amino acids. Trimming took 5 bases from V and 3 from J, leaving 8 bases between them.

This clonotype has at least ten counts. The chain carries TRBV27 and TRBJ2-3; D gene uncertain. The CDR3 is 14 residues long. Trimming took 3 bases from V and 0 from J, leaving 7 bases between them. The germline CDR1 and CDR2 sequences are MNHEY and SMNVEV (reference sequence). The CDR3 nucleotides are TGTGCCAGCAGTTTGTCATCTAGCACAGATACGCAGTATTTT. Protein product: CASSLSSSTDTQYF.

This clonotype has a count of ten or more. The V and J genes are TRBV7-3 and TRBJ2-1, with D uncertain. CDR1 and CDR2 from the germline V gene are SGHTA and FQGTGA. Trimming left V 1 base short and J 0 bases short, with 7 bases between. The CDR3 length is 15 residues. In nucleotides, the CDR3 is TGTGCCAGCAGCTTAAATCCGGGCTCCTACAATGAGCAGTTCTTC. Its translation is CASSLNPGSYNEQFF.

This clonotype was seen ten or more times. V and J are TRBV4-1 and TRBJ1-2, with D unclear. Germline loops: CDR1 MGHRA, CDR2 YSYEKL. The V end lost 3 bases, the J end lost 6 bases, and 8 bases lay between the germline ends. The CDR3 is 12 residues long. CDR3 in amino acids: CASSHRADGYTF. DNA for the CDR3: TGCGCCAGCAGCCACCGGGCCGATGGCTACACCTTC.

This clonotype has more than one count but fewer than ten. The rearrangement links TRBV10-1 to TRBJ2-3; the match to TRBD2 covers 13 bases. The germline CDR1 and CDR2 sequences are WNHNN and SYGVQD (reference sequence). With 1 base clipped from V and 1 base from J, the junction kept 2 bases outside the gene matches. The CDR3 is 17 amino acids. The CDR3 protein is CASSEFGLAGGTDTQYF. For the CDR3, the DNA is TGCGCCAGCAGTGAGTTTGGACTAGCGGGGGGCACAGATACGCAGTATTTT.

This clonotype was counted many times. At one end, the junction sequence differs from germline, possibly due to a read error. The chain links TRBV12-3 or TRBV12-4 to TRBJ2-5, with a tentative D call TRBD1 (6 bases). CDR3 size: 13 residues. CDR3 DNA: TGTGCCAGCAGTTTTACGGAAGGGGACACCGAAAACTTC. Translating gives CASSFTEGDTENF.

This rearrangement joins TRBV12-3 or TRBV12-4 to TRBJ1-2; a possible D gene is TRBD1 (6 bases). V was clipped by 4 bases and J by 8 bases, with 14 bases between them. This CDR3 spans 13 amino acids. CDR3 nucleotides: TGTGCCAGCAGTTATTCAGGGGTAGGGGGCTACACCTTC. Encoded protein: CASSYSGVGGYTF.

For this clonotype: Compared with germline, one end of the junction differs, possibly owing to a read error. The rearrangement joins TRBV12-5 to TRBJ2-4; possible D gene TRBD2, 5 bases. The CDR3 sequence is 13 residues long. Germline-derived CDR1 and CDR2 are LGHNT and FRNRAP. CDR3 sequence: CASRTGNQNTLYF. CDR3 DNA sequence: TGTGCAAGCAGAACCGGGAATCAAAACACCTTGTACTTT.

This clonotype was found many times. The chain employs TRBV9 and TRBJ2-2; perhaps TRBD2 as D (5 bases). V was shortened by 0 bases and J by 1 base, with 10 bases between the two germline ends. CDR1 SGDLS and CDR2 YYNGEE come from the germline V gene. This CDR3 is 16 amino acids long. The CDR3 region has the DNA TGTGCCAGCAGCGTAGTGTCCAGCGGGAACACCGGGGAGCTGTTTTTT. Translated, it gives CASSVVSSGNTGELFF.

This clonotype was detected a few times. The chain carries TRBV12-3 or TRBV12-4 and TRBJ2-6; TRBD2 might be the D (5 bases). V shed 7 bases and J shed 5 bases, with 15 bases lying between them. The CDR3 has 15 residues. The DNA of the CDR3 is TGTGCCAGCACCCCCCGGGGTCCCCGGGCCAACGTCCTGACTTTC. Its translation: CASTPRGPRANVLTF.

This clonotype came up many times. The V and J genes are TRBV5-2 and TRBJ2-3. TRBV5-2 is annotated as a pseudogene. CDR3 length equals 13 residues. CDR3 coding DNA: TGTGCCAGCAACCCGACCTCAACAGATACGCAGTATTTT. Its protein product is CASNPTSTDTQYF.

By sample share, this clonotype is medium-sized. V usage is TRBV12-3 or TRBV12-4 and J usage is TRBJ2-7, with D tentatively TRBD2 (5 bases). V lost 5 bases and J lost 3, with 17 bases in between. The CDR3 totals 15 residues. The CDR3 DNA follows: TGTGCCAGCAGTCGCCCTGCCGGAGGTAACTACGAGCAGTACTTC. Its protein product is CASSRPAGGNYEQYF.

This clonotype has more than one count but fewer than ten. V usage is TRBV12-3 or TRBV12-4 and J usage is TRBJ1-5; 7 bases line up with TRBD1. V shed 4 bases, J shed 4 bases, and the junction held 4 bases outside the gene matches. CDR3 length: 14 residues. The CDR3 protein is CASSSDRENQPQHF. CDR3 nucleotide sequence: TGTGCCAGCAGTTCCGACAGGGAGAATCAGCCCCAGCATTTT.

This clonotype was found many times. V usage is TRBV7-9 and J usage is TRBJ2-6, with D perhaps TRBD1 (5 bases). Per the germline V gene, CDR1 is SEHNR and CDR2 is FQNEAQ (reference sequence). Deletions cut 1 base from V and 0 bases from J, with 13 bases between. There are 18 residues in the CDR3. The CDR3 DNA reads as TGTGCCAGCAGCTTAGAGGTCGGTAGGGGCTCTGGGGCCAACGTCCTGACTTTC. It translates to CASSLEVGRGSGANVLTF.

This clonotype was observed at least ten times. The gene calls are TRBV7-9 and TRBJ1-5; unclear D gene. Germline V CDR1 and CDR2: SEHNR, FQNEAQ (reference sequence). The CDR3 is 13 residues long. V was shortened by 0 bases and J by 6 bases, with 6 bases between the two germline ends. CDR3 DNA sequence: TGTGCCAGCAGCTTAGCGGAGGGTCAGCCCCAGCATTTT. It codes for CASSLAEGQPQHF.

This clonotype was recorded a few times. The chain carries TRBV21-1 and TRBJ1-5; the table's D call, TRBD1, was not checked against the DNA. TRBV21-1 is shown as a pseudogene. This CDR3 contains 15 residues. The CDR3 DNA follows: TGTGCCAGCAGGGGGACAGTCTATAGCAATCAGCCCCAGCATTTT. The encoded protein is CASRGTVYSNQPQHF.

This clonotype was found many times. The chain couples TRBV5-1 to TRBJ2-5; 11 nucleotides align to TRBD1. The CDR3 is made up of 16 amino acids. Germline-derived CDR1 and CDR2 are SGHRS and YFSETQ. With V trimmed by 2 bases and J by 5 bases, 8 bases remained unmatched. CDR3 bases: TGCGCCAGCAGCTTCAGGACAGGGGGCATCATTGAGACCCAGTACTTC. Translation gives CASSFRTGGIIETQYF.

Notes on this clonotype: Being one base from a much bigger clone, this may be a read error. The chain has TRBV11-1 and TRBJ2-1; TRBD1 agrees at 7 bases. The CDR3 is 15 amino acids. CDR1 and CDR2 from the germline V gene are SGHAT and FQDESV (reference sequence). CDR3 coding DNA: TGTGCCGGCAGCCCCGCGAAGGGGGCTTACAATGAGCAGTTCTTC. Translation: CAGSPAKGAYNEQFF.

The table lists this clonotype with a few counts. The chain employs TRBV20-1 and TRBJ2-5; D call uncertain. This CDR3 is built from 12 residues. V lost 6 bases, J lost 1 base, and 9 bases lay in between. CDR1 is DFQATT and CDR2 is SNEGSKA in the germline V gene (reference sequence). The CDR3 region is CSAPRTQETQYF. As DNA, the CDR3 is TGCAGTGCCCCCCGGACCCAAGAGACCCAGTACTTC.

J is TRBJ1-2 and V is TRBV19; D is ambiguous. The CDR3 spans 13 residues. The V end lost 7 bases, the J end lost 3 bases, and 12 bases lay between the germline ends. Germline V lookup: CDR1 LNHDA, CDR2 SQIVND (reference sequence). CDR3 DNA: TGTGCCAGTACAGACTTCGGGGACTATGGCTACACCTTC. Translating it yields CASTDFGDYGYTF.

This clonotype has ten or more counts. Here the CDR3 reads CASSLRQGQNIQYF. The DNA of the CDR3 is TGTGCCAGCAGCTTACGCCAGGGGCAAAACATTCAGTACTTC. The chain couples TRBV5-8 to TRBJ2-4, with TRBD1 as a possible D gene (6 bases). The germline CDR1 and CDR2 sequences are SGHTS and YDEGEE. The CDR3 spans 14 residues. Trimming left V 2 bases short and J 5 bases short, with 11 bases between. Drawing the rest from reference TRBV5-8 and TRBJ2-4, the complete variable domain is EAGVTQSPTHLIKTRGQQATLRCSPISGHTSVYWYQQALGLGLQFLLWYDEGEERNRGNFPPRFSGRQFPNYSSELNVNALELEDSALYLCASSLRQGQNIQYFGAGTRLSVL.

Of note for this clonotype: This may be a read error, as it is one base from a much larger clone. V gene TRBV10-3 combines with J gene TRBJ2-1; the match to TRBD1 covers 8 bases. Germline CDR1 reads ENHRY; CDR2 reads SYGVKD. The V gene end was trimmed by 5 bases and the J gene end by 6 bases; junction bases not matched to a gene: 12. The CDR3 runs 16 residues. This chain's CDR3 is CAISNRSGGFFNEQFF. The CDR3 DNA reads TGTGCCATCAGTAACCGTTCAGGGGGCTTCTTCAATGAGCAGTTCTTC.

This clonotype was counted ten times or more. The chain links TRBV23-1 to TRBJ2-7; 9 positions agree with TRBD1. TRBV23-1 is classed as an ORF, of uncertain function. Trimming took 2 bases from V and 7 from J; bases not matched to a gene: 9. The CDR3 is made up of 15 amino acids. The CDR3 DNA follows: TGCGCCAGCAGTCAAGGGACAGGGATATCGAGTGAGCAGTACTTC. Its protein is CASSQGTGISSEQYF.

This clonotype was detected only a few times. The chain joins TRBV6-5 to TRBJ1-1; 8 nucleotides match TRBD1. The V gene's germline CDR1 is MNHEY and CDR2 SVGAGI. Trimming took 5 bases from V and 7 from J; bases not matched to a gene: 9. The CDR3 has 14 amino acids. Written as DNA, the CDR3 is TGTGCCAGCAGTAAAGGGACAGGAGGGAGTGAAGCTTTCTTT. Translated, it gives CASSKGTGGSEAFF.

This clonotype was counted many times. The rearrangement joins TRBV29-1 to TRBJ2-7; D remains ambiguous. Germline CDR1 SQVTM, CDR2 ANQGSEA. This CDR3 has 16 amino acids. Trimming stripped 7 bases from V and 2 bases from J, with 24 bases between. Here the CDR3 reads CSAITKTPEKTYEQYF. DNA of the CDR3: TGCAGCGCCATCACCAAGACCCCCGAGAAGACCTACGAGCAGTACTTC.

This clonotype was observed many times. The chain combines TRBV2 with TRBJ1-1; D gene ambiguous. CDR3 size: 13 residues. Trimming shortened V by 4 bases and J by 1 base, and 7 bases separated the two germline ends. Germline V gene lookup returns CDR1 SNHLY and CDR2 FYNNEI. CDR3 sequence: CASSVRANTEAFF. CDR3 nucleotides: TGTGCCAGCAGTGTTAGAGCGAACACTGAAGCTTTCTTT.